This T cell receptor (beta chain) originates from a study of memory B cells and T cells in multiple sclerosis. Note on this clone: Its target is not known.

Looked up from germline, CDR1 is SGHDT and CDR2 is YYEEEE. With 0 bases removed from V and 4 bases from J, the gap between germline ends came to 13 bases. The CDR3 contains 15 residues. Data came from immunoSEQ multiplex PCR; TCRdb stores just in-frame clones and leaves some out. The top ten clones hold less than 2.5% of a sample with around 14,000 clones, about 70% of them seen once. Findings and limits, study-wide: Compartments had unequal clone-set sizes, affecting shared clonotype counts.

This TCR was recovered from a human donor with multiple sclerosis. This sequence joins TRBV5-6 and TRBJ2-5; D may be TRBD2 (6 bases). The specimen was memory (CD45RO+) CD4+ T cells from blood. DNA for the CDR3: TGTGCCAGCAGCTTGGATGCGGGGCGGGGAGAGACCCAGTACTTC. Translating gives CASSLDAGRGETQYF.